The rows below give T cell receptor beta chains drawn from one sample of a study of blood T cell repertoires in COVID-19. Here immunoSEQ multiplex PCR was the method, and the copy in TCRdb shows in-frame clones only, minus some. This table holds hundreds of thousands of clones, around 84% found once. What was sequenced was peripheral blood. The source is a man aged 30 to 45 with active or convalescent COVID-19. CDR3s include the opening cysteine and the closing phenylalanine or tryptophan. A D gene is named only where the DNA matches it firmly. Size values are once, few and many counts, or a class for expanded clones, and some rows have none.

V: TRBV6-4; size: NA; J: TRBJ1-2; D: TRBD1; DNA: TGTGCCAGCAGTTCCAACAGGGGGGCCTATGGCTACACCTTC; CDR3: CASSSNRGAYGYTF
V: TRBV6-5; size: NA; J: TRBJ1-1; D: NA; DNA: TGTGCCAGCAGTTACTCGGCAGGTGTGAACACTGAAGCTTTCTTT; CDR3: CASSYSAGVNTEAFF
V: TRBV5-1; size: NA; J: TRBJ2-7; D: TRBD2; DNA: TGCGCCAGCCAGGTCGTGGCGGGAGGGTACGAGCAGTACTTC; CDR3: CASQVVAGGYEQYF
V: TRBV6-6; size: NA; J: TRBJ2-1; D: NA; DNA: TGTGCCAGCCGCTCCGTAGGAGGTTCCTACAATGAGCAGTTCTTC; CDR3: CASRSVGGSYNEQFF
V: TRBV25-1; size: NA; J: TRBJ2-1; D: NA; DNA: TGTGCCAGCAGTGATGTGACAGTCTCCTACAATGAGCAGTTCTTC; CDR3: CASSDVTVSYNEQFF
V: TRBV28; size: NA; J: TRBJ1-2; D: NA; DNA: TGTGCCAGCAGTGCGGGGCAAGGGTTAGGCTACACCTTC; CDR3: CASSAGQGLGYTF
V: TRBV3-1/TRBV3-2; size: NA; J: TRBJ1-6; D: TRBD1; DNA: TGTGCCAGCAGCCAAAGGGACAGGGTGTCACCCCTCCACTTT; CDR3: CASSQRDRVSPLHF
V: TRBV6-1; size: NA; J: TRBJ1-4; D: NA; DNA: TGTGCCAGCAGTGGAGGGGGGGTCGAAGACTGGAGTGAAAAACTGTTTTTT; CDR3: CASSGGGVEDWSEKLFF
V: TRBV28; size: NA; J: TRBJ1-2; D: NA; DNA: TGTGCCAGCAGTTTCGATAGGGGATTGGGTGGCTACACCTTC; CDR3: CASSFDRGLGGYTF
V: TRBV24-1; size: NA; J: TRBJ1-1; D: NA; DNA: TGTGCCACCAGGGTAGGAGCCGGGACTGAAGCTTTCTTT; CDR3: CATRVGAGTEAFF
V: TRBV18; size: NA; J: TRBJ1-1; D: NA; DNA: TGTGCCAGCTCACCGTCGGATAGTGGGTCAGGCACTGAAGCTTTCTTT; CDR3: CASSPSDSGSGTEAFF
V: TRBV19; size: NA; J: TRBJ1-4; D: NA; DNA: TGTGCCAGTAGTTATGGCGGTGAAAAACTGTTTTTT; CDR3: CASSYGGEKLFF
V: TRBV6-5; size: once; J: TRBJ1-5; D: NA; DNA: TGTGCCAGCAGTCTAACAGGGTCCGGATACCAGCCCCAGCATTTT; CDR3: CASSLTGSGYQPQHF
V: TRBV19; size: NA; J: TRBJ1-5; D: NA; DNA: TGTGCCAGTAGTTGGCAGGGCCTCCTCAGCAATCAGCCCCAGCATTTT; CDR3: CASSWQGLLSNQPQHF
V: TRBV7-9; size: NA; J: TRBJ1-2; D: TRBD1; DNA: TGTGCCAGCAGCTTCAGGGGGAACTATGGCTACACCTTC; CDR3: CASSFRGNYGYTF
V: TRBV5-1; size: NA; J: TRBJ1-6; D: NA; DNA: TGCGCCAGCAGCTTGGCCACAGGAAATGGTTCACCCCTCCACTTT; CDR3: CASSLATGNGSPLHF
V: TRBV7-9; size: NA; J: TRBJ1-2; D: TRBD1; DNA: TGTGCCAGCAGCCCCGGGACAGGGAAAGGAGGCTACACCTTC; CDR3: CASSPGTGKGGYTF
V: TRBV9; size: NA; J: TRBJ2-3; D: NA; DNA: TGTGCCAGCAGCGTAGTATTGACAGATACGCAGTATTTT; CDR3: CASSVVLTDTQYF
V: TRBV24-1; size: NA; J: TRBJ1-5; D: NA; DNA: TGTGCCACCAGTGGGGAACAGGGCGTAGGTCGGGGTCAGCCCCAGCATTTT; CDR3: CATSGEQGVGRGQPQHF
V: TRBV6-5; size: once; J: TRBJ2-7; D: NA; DNA: TGTGCCAGCAGTTTCCGGGACAACCTTTGGGAGCAGTACTTC; CDR3: CASSFRDNLWEQYF
V: TRBV6-5; size: once; J: TRBJ1-5; D: NA; DNA: TGTGCCAGCAGTTCGGGGGTAGGGCTGGGACAGCCCCAGCATTTT; CDR3: CASSSGVGLGQPQHF
V: TRBV28; size: NA; J: TRBJ1-6; D: NA; DNA: TGTGCCACCACCACTCCATGGGCCGAGTATAATTCACCCCTCCACTTT; CDR3: CATTTPWAEYNSPLHF
V: TRBV5-1; size: NA; J: TRBJ1-1; D: TRBD1; DNA: TGCGCCAGCAGCTCCACAGGGGGTATCACTGAAGCTTTCTTT; CDR3: CASSSTGGITEAFF
V: TRBV11-3; size: NA; J: TRBJ1-1; D: NA; DNA: TGTGCCAGCAGCTTGGACAGCCAAACCACTGAAGCTTTCTTT; CDR3: CASSLDSQTTEAFF
V: TRBV10-3; size: NA; J: TRBJ2-1; D: TRBD1; DNA: TGTGCCATCAAGGACAGGGGGGATGAGCAGTTCTTC; CDR3: CAIKDRGDEQFF
V: TRBV4-3; size: once; J: TRBJ2-1; D: NA; DNA: TGCGCCAGCAGCCAAGCCGATGAGCAGTTCTTC; CDR3: CASSQADEQFF
V: TRBV12-5; size: NA; J: TRBJ2-1; D: TRBD1; DNA: TGTGCTAGTGGTTTACACAGGGGTAGGTACAATGAGCAGTTCTTC; CDR3: CASGLHRGRYNEQFF
V: TRBV7-2; size: NA; J: TRBJ2-7; D: TRBD2; DNA: TGTGCCAGCAGCTCCCTCGGACTAGCGGTCCACGAGCAGTACTTC; CDR3: CASSSLGLAVHEQYF
V: TRBV18; size: NA; J: TRBJ1-5; D: TRBD1; DNA: TGTGCCAGCTCACTTACCGGGACAGGGGATCAGCCCCAGCATTTT; CDR3: CASSLTGTGDQPQHF
V: TRBV18; size: once; J: TRBJ2-6; D: TRBD1; DNA: TGTGCCAGCTCACAAACTCAGGGGGCCCCTGGGGCCAACGTCCTGACTTTC; CDR3: CASSQTQGAPGANVLTF